This TCR beta chain was sequenced during a study of blood T cell repertoires in COVID-19. On the study more broadly: Specimens from acute and convalescent COVID-19 originated in the United States, Italy and Spain. PBMCs, B-cell-depleted T cells, or T cells were the source of the cDNA or gDNA that made up the material.

J was trimmed by 5 bases and V by 1 base; bases with no gene match: 12. The length of the CDR3 is 17 residues. Germline lookup yields CDR1 LGHDT and CDR2 YNNKEL (reference sequence). As handled by the study authors: Amplification from reference gene primers served as the basis for estimated nucleated cell counts. Only in-frame clones appear in the TCRdb table, and some are missing; sequencing was by immunoSEQ multiplex PCR. V and J calls and clone size follow that table, whereas D and trimming were derived from the DNA. The sample consists of around 25,000 clones, around nine tenths of them appearing once.

The V and J genes are TRBV3-1 (or the pseudogene TRBV3-2) and TRBJ2-5, with 8 bases aligning to TRBD1. Sequencing was done on a sample of peripheral blood. This sequence originates from a human donor with active COVID-19. The donor label of this sample is uncertain. CDR3 sequence: CASSQGALDRDGETQYF. For the CDR3, the DNA is TGTGCCAGCAGCCAAGGAGCACTGGACAGGGATGGTGAGACCCAGTACTTC.